This T cell receptor beta chain was captured in a study of CD8+ T cells in alopecia areata. cDNA reverse transcribed from extracted RNA served as the sequencing template. The repertoire was sequenced with immunoSEQ multiplex PCR; TCRdb's copy has only in-frame clones and lacks some. The data show about 140,000 clones, roughly 58% seen once. General study results and limits: Scalp repertoires also include resident alphabeta T cells from normal skin.

Germline V CDR1 and CDR2: SQVTM, ANQGSEA. CDR3 size: 11 residues. Trimming took off 4 bases at V and 7 bases at J, with 10 bases between the two ends. Sorting of CD4+ and CD8+ T cells was performed on PBMCs. In the case of this clone: Its matching antigen is unknown.

The receptor's source is a human donor in good health. The chain employs TRBV29-1 and TRBJ1-1, with D possibly matching TRBD1 (5 bases). The source material was CD8+ T cells sorted from blood. The CDR3 spells CSVAWGDEAFF. CDR3 sequence (DNA): TGCAGCGTTGCATGGGGCGATGAAGCTTTCTTT.